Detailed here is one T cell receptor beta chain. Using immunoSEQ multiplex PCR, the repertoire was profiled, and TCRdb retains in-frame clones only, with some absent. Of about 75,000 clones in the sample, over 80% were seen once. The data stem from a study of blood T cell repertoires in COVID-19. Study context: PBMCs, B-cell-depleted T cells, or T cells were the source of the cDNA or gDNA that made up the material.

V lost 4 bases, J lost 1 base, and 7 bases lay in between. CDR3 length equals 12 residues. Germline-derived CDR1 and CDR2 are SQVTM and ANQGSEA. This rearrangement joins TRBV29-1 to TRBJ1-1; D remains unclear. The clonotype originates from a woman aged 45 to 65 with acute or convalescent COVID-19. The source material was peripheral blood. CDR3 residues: CSVGAWNTEAFF. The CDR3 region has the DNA TGCAGCGTTGGGGCGTGGAACACTGAAGCTTTCTTT.